The text below deals with one T cell receptor (beta chain). A PCR-confirmed or clinician-diagnosed COVID-19 case had contacted exposed participants within 2 weeks of entry. The sample comes from a study of blood T cell repertoires in COVID-19. Study-level background: PBMCs, B-cell-depleted T cells, or T cells were the source of the cDNA or gDNA that made up the material.

CDR3 length: 18 amino acids. J lost 0 bases, V lost 3 bases, and 7 bases had no gene match. The germline CDR1 and CDR2 sequences are PRHDT and FYEKMQ (reference sequence). Using immunoSEQ multiplex PCR, the repertoire was profiled, and TCRdb retains in-frame clones only, with some absent. The table includes 250,000 or so clones, approximately 88% detected once. Sequenced: PBMCs or T cells enriched from blood (not recorded which). The chain combines TRBV13 with TRBJ2-1, with 11 bases fitting TRBD2. This sequence was found in a woman in her 30s who had been exposed to COVID-19. CDR3 DNA sequence: TGTGCCAGCAGCTTTACTAGCGGGAGCCCGAGCTCCTACAATGAGCAGTTCTTC. Translated: CASSFTSGSPSSYNEQFF. The full variable domain, in which reference TRBV13 and TRBJ2-1 provide the parts outside the CDR3, is AAGVIQSPRHLIKEKRETATLKCYPIPRHDTVYWYQQGPGQDPQFLISFYEKMQSDKGSIPDRFSAQQFSDYHSELNMSSLELGDSALYFCASSFTSGSPSSYNEQFFGPGTRLTVL.